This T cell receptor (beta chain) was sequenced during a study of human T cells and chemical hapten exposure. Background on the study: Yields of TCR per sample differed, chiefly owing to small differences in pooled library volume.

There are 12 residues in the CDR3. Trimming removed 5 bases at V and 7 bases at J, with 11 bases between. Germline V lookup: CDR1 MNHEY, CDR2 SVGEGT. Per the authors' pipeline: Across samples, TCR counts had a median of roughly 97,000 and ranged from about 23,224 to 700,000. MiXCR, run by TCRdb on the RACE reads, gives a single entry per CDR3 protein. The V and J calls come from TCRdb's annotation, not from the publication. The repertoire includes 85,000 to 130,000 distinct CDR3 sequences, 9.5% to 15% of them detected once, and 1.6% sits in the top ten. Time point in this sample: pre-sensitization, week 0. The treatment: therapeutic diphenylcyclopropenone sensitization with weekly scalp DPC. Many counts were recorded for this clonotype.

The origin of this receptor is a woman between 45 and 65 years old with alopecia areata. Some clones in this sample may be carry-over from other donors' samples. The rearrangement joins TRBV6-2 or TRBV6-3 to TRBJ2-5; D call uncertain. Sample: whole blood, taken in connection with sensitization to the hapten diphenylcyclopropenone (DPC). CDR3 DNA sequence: TGTGCCAGCAGTCTTCAGCCATGGACCCAGTACTTC. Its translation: CASSLQPWTQYF.